This T cell receptor beta chain was documented in a study of identical twins. This clonotype was observed at least ten times. The antigen remains unidentified. Study-level findings and limits: Researchers caution that invariant MAIT and iNKT cells could partly confound zero-insertion analyses.

TCRdb reprocessed the 5' RACE reads with MiXCR, giving one entry per CDR3 protein. The sample holds nearly 650,000 distinct CDR3 sequences, about 7.6% seen once. In addition, the sample was reused for a study of yellow fever vaccine responses in identical twins.

Material: PBMCs. The clonotype was recovered from a young woman in good health.

The CDR3 DNA sequence: TGTGCCAGCAGTTCTACCCCCTGGGCGGGAGGAGAGACCCAGTACTTC. Its translation is CASSSTPWAGGETQYF. V gene TRBV12-3 or TRBV12-4 combines with J gene TRBJ2-5, with 8 nucleotides matching TRBD2. V shed 4 bases and J 4 bases; nucleotides not matched to a gene: 11. CDR3 length: 16 amino acids.